A single T cell receptor beta chain is shown here with its context. This entry belongs to a study of blood T cell repertoires in COVID-19. Germline V gene sequence: CDR1 MGHDK, CDR2 SYGVNS. The trim removed 4 bases at V and 5 bases at J, leaving 6 bases unmatched. The CDR3 length is 16 residues. The data were produced by immunoSEQ multiplex PCR, yet TCRdb's version contains in-frame clones alone and is incomplete. This table holds about 65,000 clones, roughly four fifths found once. Specimen: peripheral blood. The TCR originated in a human donor in a cohort sampled during active COVID-19. J is TRBJ2-5 and V is TRBV25-1; 14 bases map to TRBD2. The CDR3 DNA follows: TGTGCCAGCAGTGCAGGACTAGCGGGGGGCCCGGAGACCCAGTACTTC. Protein product: CASSAGLAGGPETQYF.